The entry that follows covers one T cell receptor beta chain sequence. This entry belongs to a study of blood T cell repertoires in COVID-19. This CDR3 has 14 residues. Germline V gives CDR1 SGHRS, CDR2 YFSETQ. The V gene lost 4 bases and the J gene lost 6 bases, with 17 bases spanning the gap. TCRdb keeps only in-frame clones here, not all; method: immunoSEQ multiplex PCR. The sample holds a few hundred thousand clones, roughly 88% seen once. This receptor was taken from a woman between 45 and 60 years old with COVID-19, enrolled during active disease. The J gene is TRBJ2-7, the V gene TRBV5-1; D possibly corresponds to TRBD1 (5 bases). Input material: peripheral blood. The CDR3 sequence is CASSRDSPTGEQYF. CDR3 sequence (DNA): TGCGCCAGCAGCCGTGACAGCCCCACAGGCGAGCAGTACTTC.